This is a list of T cell receptor beta chains from one sample in a study of PD-L1 blockade in urothelial cancer. Method: immunoSEQ multiplex PCR; TCRdb's copy keeps in-frame clones and lacks some. The sample contains some 45,000 clones, over 75% of which appear only once. The sample here was PBMCs, taken around atezolizumab (anti-PD-L1) treatment. Every receptor here comes from a donor over 35 with urothelial cancer. CDR3s include the opening cysteine and the closing phenylalanine or tryptophan. A D gene is named only where the DNA matches it firmly. Some rows have no size entry. The others give once, few or many, or a class for an expanded clone.

CDR3nt	CDR3aa	v_gene	d_gene	abundance	j_gene
TGTGCCAGCAGCCGGGACACCCAAGAGACCCAGTACTTC	CASSRDTQETQYF	TRBV5-6	-	-	TRBJ2-5
TGTGCCAGCAGCTTAGGTCTTATAGGGGAAGAAGCTTTCTTT	CASSLGLIGEEAFF	TRBV7-2	-	-	TRBJ1-1
TGTGCCAGCAGCGAAGCGGGAGCGGTCACCGGGGAGCTGTTTTTT	CASSEAGAVTGELFF	TRBV5-4	TRBD2	few	TRBJ2-2
TGTGCCAGCAGCTTCCGGACAGGCCGCTCTGGAAACACCATATATTTT	CASSFRTGRSGNTIYF	TRBV7-2	TRBD1	-	TRBJ1-3
TGTGCCAGCAGTTACGAGACTAGCGGGGGCAATGAGCAGTTCTTC	CASSYETSGGNEQFF	TRBV6-5	TRBD2	-	TRBJ2-1
TGTGCCAGCAGCCCGGGACTAGCGGGAGGTGTAGGCAATGAGCAGTTCTTC	CASSPGLAGGVGNEQFF	TRBV11-3	TRBD2	-	TRBJ2-1
TGTGCCAGCTCCCGGCCAGCAGGGTCGGCCAACGTCCTGACTTTC	CASSRPAGSANVLTF	TRBV18	-	-	TRBJ2-6
TGTGCCAGCAGTCCGACAGGGGGGCCCGGGGAGCTGTTTTTT	CASSPTGGPGELFF	TRBV7-2	TRBD1	-	TRBJ2-2
TGTGCCAGCAGCCAAGATCCGGGACAGAGCTCCTACGAGCAGTACTTC	CASSQDPGQSSYEQYF	TRBV4-2	TRBD1	-	TRBJ2-7
TGTGCCAGCAGCCTCCGGGACAGAGGAAACACCATATATTTT	CASSLRDRGNTIYF	TRBV9	TRBD1	-	TRBJ1-3
TGTGCCAGCAGCGCAAGAGCGGGACTACCCCTTGATGAGCAGTTCTTC	CASSARAGLPLDEQFF	TRBV9	TRBD2	-	TRBJ2-1
TGTGCCAGCAGTGAACAGGGTTCTGGAAACACCATATATTTT	CASSEQGSGNTIYF	TRBV6-1	-	-	TRBJ1-3
TGTGCCAGCAGGACTAGCGAGGGCACAGATACGCAGTATTTT	CASRTSEGTDTQYF	TRBV7-9	TRBD2	-	TRBJ2-3
TGTGCCAGCTCACCACTCATCAACACTGAAGCTTTCTTT	CASSPLINTEAFF	TRBV18	-	-	TRBJ1-1
TGTGCCAGCAGCTTAGGGGCTAGCGGCGACGCGTTCTTC	CASSLGASGDAFF	TRBV11-2	TRBD2	-	TRBJ2-1
TGTGCCAGCAGCTTAGGACAGGTCCCCTCCTACGAGCAGTACTTC	CASSLGQVPSYEQYF	TRBV7-8	-	-	TRBJ2-7
TGTGCCAGCAGCTTGTCCAGGGCTGGCTATGGCTACACCTTC	CASSLSRAGYGYTF	TRBV5-4	-	-	TRBJ1-2
TGCAGCGGTACTAGCGGGAGGGCCGGAGGGGAGACCCAGTACTTC	CSGTSGRAGGETQYF	TRBV29-1	TRBD2	-	TRBJ2-5
TGTGCCAGTACGGGCCGACCAACAGGGGTCACTGAAGCTTTCTTT	CASTGRPTGVTEAFF	TRBV19	TRBD1	few	TRBJ1-1
TGTGCCATCAGTGAACGGACCCGGACAATCTATGGCTACACCTTC	CAISERTRTIYGYTF	TRBV10-3	-	few	TRBJ1-2
TGTGCCAGCCAACTAGCGGGACCACTTCATGAGCAGTTCTTC	CASQLAGPLHEQFF	TRBV6-4	TRBD2	-	TRBJ2-1
TGTGCCACCAGCAGAGAAGGGCTAGCGGGAGGAGATGCGCAGTATTTT	CATSREGLAGGDAQYF	TRBV15	TRBD2	-	TRBJ2-3
TGTGCCAGCTCACGGGGGGGCACAGATACGCAGTATTTT	CASSRGGTDTQYF	TRBV18	-	-	TRBJ2-3
TGTGCCAGCAGCTTGGGCGCCAGTCTCTATGGCTACACCTTC	CASSLGASLYGYTF	TRBV13	-	-	TRBJ1-2
TGCGCCAGCAGCCGGACAGGGGGCGCCCCCTTCTCCTACGAGCAGTACTTC	CASSRTGGAPFSYEQYF	TRBV5-1	TRBD1	-	TRBJ2-7
TGTGCCAGCGGGGGGTTGGAGGAGACCCAGTACTTC	CASGGLEETQYF	TRBV9	-	-	TRBJ2-5
TGTGCCAGCAGTTTTAGAGGATCCGGGACAGGGGAACCGAATGAAAAACTGTTTTTT	CASSFRGSGTGEPNEKLFF	TRBV27	TRBD1	-	TRBJ1-4
TGTGCCTGGTCCGAGGGTACGGGTCAGCCCCAGCATTTT	CAWSEGTGQPQHF	TRBV30	-	-	TRBJ1-5
TGTGCCAGCAGCTTAGGACAGAATTATGGCTACACCTTC	CASSLGQNYGYTF	TRBV7-9	-	once	TRBJ1-2
TGTGCCAGCAGCTTAGGGCCAGGGGGCTTCGGCTACACCTTC	CASSLGPGGFGYTF	TRBV7-2	TRBD1	-	TRBJ1-2
TGTGCCTGGAGTCCCCCGGACAGGGTCACTGAAGCTTTCTTT	CAWSPPDRVTEAFF	TRBV30	TRBD1	once	TRBJ1-1
TGTGCCAGCAGCTCAAGCGGGAGTCGGCACCAAGAGACCCAGTACTTC	CASSSSGSRHQETQYF	TRBV11-3	TRBD2	-	TRBJ2-5
TGTGCCAGCAGCGGAGAGGGGGCAGATACGCAGTATTTT	CASSGEGADTQYF	TRBV21-1	-	-	TRBJ2-3
TGTGCCAGTAGTATAGGACAGGGGATTGGGGACACCGGGGAGCTGTTTTTT	CASSIGQGIGDTGELFF	TRBV19	TRBD1	-	TRBJ2-2
TGTGCCAGCAGTTGGCAGGGGCTGTCCGAGCAGTACTTC	CASSWQGLSEQYF	TRBV5-5	-	-	TRBJ2-7
TGTGCCAGTAGTCCAATCACGGGTTATGGCTACACCTTC	CASSPITGYGYTF	TRBV19	-	-	TRBJ1-2
TGTGCCAGCAGCCCCCGGGGTGGAGGGAGCCCAGATACGCAGTATTTT	CASSPRGGGSPDTQYF	TRBV7-6	-	few	TRBJ2-3
TGCGCCAGCAGCCAGAGTGGGGCGGGAGGTGGCCCAGAGACCCAGTACTTC	CASSQSGAGGGPETQYF	TRBV4-1	TRBD2	-	TRBJ2-5
TGTGCCAGCTCATTCTTGGCACAGGGCCAAGAGACCCAGTACTTC	CASSFLAQGQETQYF	TRBV18	-	-	TRBJ2-5
TGTGCCAGCAGCTCGCCGGACAGGGTGAGGGACACCGGGGAGCTGTTTTTT	CASSSPDRVRDTGELFF	TRBV7-3	TRBD1	-	TRBJ2-2
TGTGCCAGCTCACCGTCCAGAAACACCGGGGAGCTGTTTTTT	CASSPSRNTGELFF	TRBV18	-	-	TRBJ2-2
TGTGCCAGCAGAACTTGGACAGATCAGAACACTGAAGCTTTCTTT	CASRTWTDQNTEAFF	TRBV6-5	-	-	TRBJ1-1
TGTGCCAGCAGCTTATGGTCAGGGGGCGAGACCCAGTACTTC	CASSLWSGGETQYF	TRBV7-2	TRBD1	-	TRBJ2-5
TGTGCCAGCAGGCGGAACACCGGGGAGCTGTTTTTT	CASRRNTGELFF	TRBV6-5	-	-	TRBJ2-2
TGTGCCAGCAGTGGAGAACTAGCGGGACCCTACGAGCAGTACTTC	CASSGELAGPYEQYF	TRBV6-5	TRBD2	-	TRBJ2-7
TGTGCCAGCAGCCCAGGGGGCACAGATACGCAGTATTTT	CASSPGGTDTQYF	TRBV4-2	-	-	TRBJ2-3
TGTGCCTGGAGCCACCAGGGGAACACTGAAGCTTTCTTT	CAWSHQGNTEAFF	TRBV30	-	-	TRBJ1-1
TGCGCCAGCAGTCCCCGCGCGAGGTCGGCGGGAAATGAGCAGTTCTTC	CASSPRARSAGNEQFF	TRBV4-1	-	-	TRBJ2-1
TGCGCCAGCAGCCGTAGAGGGGCGGGAGCGGGATACAATGAGCAGTTCTTC	CASSRRGAGAGYNEQFF	TRBV4-3	TRBD2	-	TRBJ2-1
TGTGCCAGCAGGCTGACAGGGGGGTATGGCTACACCTTC	CASRLTGGYGYTF	TRBV27	TRBD1	-	TRBJ1-2
TGCGCCAGCAGCCGCCCACCGGGGATAGGAGAAAAACTGTTTTTT	CASSRPPGIGEKLFF	TRBV4-1	-	-	TRBJ1-4
TGTGCCAGTAGTATCCCCACAAGGCTCGGGAGGGCCAGCACCGGGGAGCTGTTTTTT	CASSIPTRLGRASTGELFF	TRBV19	TRBD2	-	TRBJ2-2
TGTGCCAGCAGCTCCCCGGGCGGGAGGGATACGCAGTATTTT	CASSSPGGRDTQYF	TRBV7-2	TRBD2	-	TRBJ2-3